The next 13 T cell receptor beta chains were all read from a single sample in a study of T-cell memory formation after mild COVID-19. TCRdb re-derived calls from the 5' RACE reads in MiXCR, one entry per CDR3 protein. Of a few hundred thousand distinct CDR3 sequences listed, 16% are singletons. Source material: PBMCs or a T cell subset sorted from them (not recorded which). The receptors shown here come from a man aged 18-30 years who had mild COVID-19 (a few samples of this study predate the infection). Cell type and time point are not known.

V is TRBV14 and J is TRBJ1-1; 7 nucleotides match TRBD1. V dropped 4 bases and J dropped 2; count of bases not matched to a gene: 4. In germline, CDR1 is SGHDN, CDR2 FVKESK. The CDR3 is made up of 14 amino acids. CDR3 DNA: TGTGCCAGCAGCCGGACAGGCACAAACACTGAAGCTTTCTTT. It encodes CASSRTGTNTEAFF.

This clonotype was seen only a few times. The rearrangement uses TRBV10-3 and TRBJ2-1, with 11 nucleotides matching TRBD2. CDR3 length: 15 residues. Germline V gene lookup returns CDR1 ENHRY and CDR2 SYGVKD. V lost 4 bases and J lost 5; bases outside the gene matches: 4. This CDR3 is CAISGATSGDNEQFF. The DNA for the CDR3 is TGTGCCATCAGTGGGGCGACTAGCGGGGACAATGAGCAGTTCTTC.

This clonotype was detected a few times. This chain uses TRBV7-3 with TRBJ2-2; 8 nucleotides match TRBD2. Germline lookup yields CDR1 SGHTA and CDR2 FQGTGA. Trimming at V came to 5 bases and at J to 6 bases, leaving 8 bases not matched to a gene. CDR3 length: 15 residues. CDR3 sequence reads: CASSPSGGAPGELFF. DNA for the CDR3: TGTGCCAGCAGCCCCTCCGGGGGGGCCCCCGGGGAGCTGTTTTTT.

This clonotype was found many times. The rearrangement uses TRBV29-1 and TRBJ2-3; D remains ambiguous. Germline CDR1 and CDR2: SQVTM and ANQGSEA. This CDR3 contains 13 residues. Trimming cost V 1 base and J 3 bases, with 8 bases left between them. In DNA, the CDR3 is TGCAGCGTTGAAGCCCGCTTTACAGATACGCAGTATTTT. Amino acid sequence: CSVEARFTDTQYF.

The J gene is TRBJ1-2, the V gene TRBV7-2, with a weak D call TRBD1 (5 bases). The V end was cut by 1 base, the J end by 4 bases, with 13 bases between. CDR1 is SGHTA, CDR2 FQGNSA, per germline. The CDR3 is made up of 15 amino acids. The chain's CDR3 is CASSLVTGAGYGYTF. The CDR3 nucleotides are TGTGCCAGCAGCTTAGTGACCGGGGCGGGCTATGGCTACACCTTC. The complete variable domain, with remaining parts taken from reference TRBV7-2 and TRBJ1-2, reads GAGVSQSPSNKVTEKGKDVELRCDPISGHTALYWYRQSLGQGLEFLIYFQGNSAPDKSGLPSDRFSAERTGGSVSTLTIQRTQQEDSAVYLCASSLVTGAGYGYTFGSGTRLTVV.

The chain uses TRBV6-5 and TRBJ1-4; 7 nucleotides line up with TRBD1. The V and J ends lost 5 bases and 8 bases, in that order; junction bases with no gene match: 8. Germline V gene sequence: CDR1 MNHEY, CDR2 SVGAGI. The CDR3 totals 14 residues. CDR3 DNA sequence: TGTGCCAGCAGTCTCGTACAGGGGAGGGAAAAACTGTTTTTT. Encoded protein: CASSLVQGREKLFF.

This clonotype was observed a few times. V usage is TRBV5-1 and J usage is TRBJ2-7; 9 bases are a match to TRBD1. Germline V CDR1 and CDR2: SGHRS, YFSETQ. V lost 8 bases and J lost 5; bases outside the gene matches: 11. This CDR3 is 14 amino acids long. CDR3: CASSPGQGPHEQYF. The CDR3 region has the DNA TGCGCCAGTTCACCGGGACAGGGACCCCACGAGCAGTACTTC.

The CDR3, as DNA: TGTGCCAGCAGCCGATCCAATGCTTACTCTGGGGCCAACGTCCTGACTTTC. Protein: CASSRSNAYSGANVLTF. The V gene is TRBV12-3 or TRBV12-4, the J gene TRBJ2-6; D unclear. The ends were cut back, 6 bases at V and 0 bases at J, with 15 bases in the middle. This CDR3 has 17 residues.

This clonotype was seen more than once but under ten times. The CDR3 DNA follows: TGTGCCAGCTCTCCCGACAGGGCCGCCGGCTATGGCTACACCTTC. Translating it yields CASSPDRAAGYGYTF. This chain links TRBV18 with TRBJ1-2, with 7 nucleotides matching TRBD1. V lost 6 bases to trimming and J lost 4 bases; unmatched junction nucleotides: 11. This CDR3 has 15 amino acids. CDR1 and CDR2 (germline): KGHSH, LQKENI.

This clonotype appeared once. This chain uses TRBV9 with TRBJ2-3; TRBD1 aligns across 8 bases. Germline V lookup: CDR1 SGDLS, CDR2 YYNGEE. The CDR3 length is 16 residues. Trimming cost V 2 bases and J 5 bases; bases outside gene matches: 10. CDR3 sequence: CASSVKSRGLQDTQYF. The CDR3 nucleotides read TGTGCCAGCAGCGTTAAGTCCAGGGGGCTTCAAGATACGCAGTATTTT. Using reference TRBV9 and TRBJ2-3 for the parts outside the CDR3, the full variable domain is DSGVTQTPKHLITATGQRVTLRCSPRSGDLSVYWYQQSLDQGLQFLIQYYNGEERAKGNILERFSAQQFPDLHSELNLSSLELGDSALYFCASSVKSRGLQDTQYFGPGTRLTVL.

This chain uses TRBV12-3 or TRBV12-4 with TRBJ1-2, with no clear D. The length of the CDR3 is 14 residues. The V and J ends lost 5 bases and 4 bases respectively, with 14 bases between them. This CDR3 is CASSPSRVGYGYTF. The CDR3 nucleotides read TGTGCCAGCAGTCCCTCCCGGGTTGGCTATGGCTACACCTTC.

V is TRBV11-2 and J is TRBJ2-1, with D perhaps TRBD1 (6 bases). CDR3 length: 16 amino acids. The germline V and J ends were trimmed by 8 bases and 0 bases, with 17 bases remaining between them. The germline CDR1 and CDR2 sequences are SGHAT and FQNNGV. The CDR3 protein is CASSRWGLSSYNEQFF. The CDR3 DNA follows: TGTGCCAGCTCCCGGTGGGGGCTTAGCTCCTACAATGAGCAGTTCTTC. The full variable domain, rest sourced from reference TRBV11-2 and TRBJ2-1, is EAGVAQSPRYKIIEKRQSVAFWCNPISGHATLYWYQQILGQGPKLLIQFQNNGVVDDSQLPKDRFSAERLKGVDSTLKIQPAKLEDSAVYLCASSRWGLSSYNEQFFGPGTRLTVL.

This clonotype was recorded at least ten times. The chain is built from TRBV2 and TRBJ1-4; TRBD1 might be the D (6 bases). From germline, CDR1 is SNHLY and CDR2 FYNNEI. The CDR3 runs 13 residues. Trimming left V 4 bases short and J 8 bases short, with 11 bases between. The CDR3 DNA reads TGTGCCAGCAGTGGAGAGGGGGGCGAAAAACTGTTTTTT. As protein: CASSGEGGEKLFF. The entire variable domain, with the rest obtained from reference TRBV2 and TRBJ1-4, is as follows: EPEVTQTPSHQVTQMGQEVILRCVPISNHLYFYWYRQILGQKVEFLVSFYNNEISEKSEIFDDQFSVERPDGSNFTLKIRSTKLEDSAMYFCASSGEGGEKLFFGSGTQLSVL.